What follows are 8 T cell receptor beta chains derived from one specimen sequenced in a study of shared clonotypes between healthy human individuals. Method: immunoSEQ multiplex PCR; TCRdb's copy keeps in-frame clones and lacks some. The data show around 1.1 million clones, approximately 80% seen once. Sequenced material: memory CD4+ T cells from PBMCs. Noted subset: CD45RA-negative fraction. These receptors were obtained from a man aged 18 to 30 in good health. Some clones in this sample may be carry-over from other donors' samples.

The genes are TRBV28 and TRBJ2-7; 12 nucleotides align to TRBD2. The CDR3 runs to 17 residues. Germline CDR1 and CDR2: MDHEN and SYDVKM. V shed 2 bases and J 5 bases; nucleotides not matched to a gene: 10. CDR3 amino acids: CASSLTALAGGTNEQYF. Written as DNA, the CDR3 is TGTGCCAGCAGTTTAACGGCCCTAGCGGGAGGGACCAACGAGCAGTACTTC.

This chain uses TRBV18 with TRBJ1-5; 7 bases line up with TRBD1. Germline V CDR1 and CDR2: KGHSH, LQKENI. CDR3 length equals 16 residues. V trimming: 5 bases; J trimming: 2 bases; junction bases outside the gene matches: 9. The CDR3 protein is CASSAEAGGGNQPQHF. The CDR3 region has the DNA TGTGCCAGCTCAGCAGAGGCAGGGGGGGGCAATCAGCCCCAGCATTTT.

The chain is built from TRBV30 and TRBJ2-5; D tentatively fits TRBD1 or TRBD2 (6 bases each). V was pared by 2 bases and J by 6 bases, with 16 bases between. This CDR3 has 14 residues. CDR1 GTSNPN and CDR2 SVGIG come from the germline V gene (reference sequence). The CDR3 loop is CAWSLWEGGKTQYF. CDR3 nucleotide sequence: TGTGCCTGGAGTTTATGGGAAGGGGGGAAGACCCAGTACTTC.

This sequence joins TRBV28 and TRBJ1-3; 11 bases fit TRBD1. The CDR3 is 18 residues long. V was pared by 6 bases and J by 4 bases, with 14 bases of the junction left unmatched. CDR1 is MDHEN and CDR2 is SYDVKM in the germline V gene. DNA for the CDR3: TGTGCCAGCAGCCAACCACTAGGACAGGGGGCGGGAGGAAACACCATATATTTT. It specifies CASSQPLGQGAGGNTIYF.

On this clone itself: A much more abundant neighbour one base away suggests this may be a read error. This same CDR3 is encoded by further DNA sequences in the sample. The chain couples TRBV28 to TRBJ1-2; D is ambiguous. The germline V gene has CDR1 MDHEN and CDR2 SYDVKM. CDR3 length equals 13 residues. V dropped 2 bases and J dropped 4 bases, with 8 bases sitting between them. The CDR3: CASSLRGGYGYTF. The CDR3 coding sequence is TGTGCCAGCAGTTTACGGGGAGGCTATGGCTACACCTTC.

V and J are TRBV5-6 and TRBJ1-5; D gene uncertain. From germline, CDR1 is SGHDT and CDR2 YYEEEE. Trimming cost V 0 bases and J 5 bases, with 6 bases left between them. This CDR3 region has 13 residues. The CDR3 region has the DNA TGTGCCAGCAGCTTGGGTCTACATCAGCCCCAGCATTTT. Amino acids: CASSLGLHQPQHF. The whole variable domain, remainder taken from reference TRBV5-6 and TRBJ1-5, is DAGVTQSPTHLIKTRGQQVTLRCSPKSGHDTVSWYQQALGQGPQFIFQYYEEEERQRGNFPDRFSGHQFPNYSSELNVNALLLGDSALYLCASSLGLHQPQHFGDGTRLSIL.

The rearrangement links TRBV2 to TRBJ2-3, with a weak D call TRBD2 (5 bases). CDR3 size: 15 residues. The germline CDR1 and CDR2 sequences are SNHLY and FYNNEI. The V end was cut by 5 bases, the J end by 1 base, with 13 bases between. Here the CDR3 reads CASSYLFGGTDTQYF. The CDR3 region has the DNA TGTGCCAGCAGTTACCTCTTCGGGGGCACAGATACGCAGTATTTT.

J is TRBJ1-3 and V is TRBV19, with D unresolved. V was pared by 4 bases and J by 2 bases, with 9 bases between. Germline loops: CDR1 LNHDA, CDR2 SQIVND (reference sequence). The CDR3 sequence is 14 residues long. The CDR3 coding sequence is TGTGCCAGTAGTAAGGCATCGACTGGAAACACCATATATTTT. This codes for CASSKASTGNTIYF.